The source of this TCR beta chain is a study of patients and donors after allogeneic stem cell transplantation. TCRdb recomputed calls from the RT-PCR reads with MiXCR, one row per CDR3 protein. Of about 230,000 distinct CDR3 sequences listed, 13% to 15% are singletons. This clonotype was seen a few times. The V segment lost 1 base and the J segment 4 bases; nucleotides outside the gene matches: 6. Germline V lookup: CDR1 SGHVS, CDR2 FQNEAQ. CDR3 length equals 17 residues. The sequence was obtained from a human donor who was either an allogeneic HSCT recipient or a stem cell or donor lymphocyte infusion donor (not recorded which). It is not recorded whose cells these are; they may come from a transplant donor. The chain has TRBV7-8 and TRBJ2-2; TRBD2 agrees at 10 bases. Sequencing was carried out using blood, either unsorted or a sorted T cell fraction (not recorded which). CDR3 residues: CASSLVSLAGGTGELFF. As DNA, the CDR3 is TGTGCCAGCAGCTTAGTTTCGTTAGCGGGGGGCACCGGGGAGCTGTTTTTT.